These T cell receptor beta chains were read from a single sample in a study of cytomegalovirus exposure and HLA in healthy donors. Assay: immunoSEQ multiplex PCR; the TCRdb copy retains only in-frame clones and omits some. The top ten hold around 1.2% of the sample, which has about 130,000 clones, over 65% seen once. Sequencing was performed on PBMCs. The receptors shown here come from a man aged 50 to 60 in good health and CMV-seronegative. CDR3s include the opening cysteine and the closing phenylalanine or tryptophan.

TRBV13,CASSLFLGVLNSPLHF
TRBV28,CASSLTGKTYEQYF
TRBV6-6,CASSQRDRAAGELFF
TRBV5-1,CASSSSSYNEQFF
TRBV6-1,CASSGGGAGETQYF
TRBV19,CASSNHMNTEAFF
TRBV29-1,CSVEGRQGFEQFF
TRBV6-1,CASSGGQGEGTQYF
TRBV19,CASSNGQGSGYTF
TRBV5-1,CASSLGFGAGFSYEQYF
TRBV15,CATSGSRNQPQHF
TRBV2,CASSEGGGIQPQHF
TRBV7-2,CASGRGAANTGELFF
TRBV6-1,CASIMTGELNYGYTF
TRBV28,CASSSGLAGVQITYNEQFF
TRBV6-1,CASSDVQGTYNEQFF
TRBV7-2,CASSLAAGNTFHEQYF
TRBV27,CASSFATGGGYTF
TRBV6-5,CASSFSTRDTQYF
TRBV6-6,CASSLGLAGKVREQYF
TRBV19,CASSISAVGNNQPQHF
TRBV27,CASRIVAATSGSGFYNEQFF
TRBV27,CASSLLAGGSYEQYF
TRBV4-3,CASSQDLAGTSYEQYF
TRBV7-3,CASSRDFTDTQYF
TRBV11-2,CASTTGTGTETQYF
TRBV5-6,CASSSASGTSTDTQYF
TRBV30,CAWSVQRLSSYEQYF
TRBV6-1,CASSEELASGELFF
TRBV2,CASRVLAGGTYEQYF
TRBV7-2,CASSLGTAGNEKLFF
TRBV25-1,CASQGQPGETQYF
TRBV7-6,CASSLDRVGEQYF
TRBV9,CASSVTGTSGKETQYF
TRBV19,CASSTNLATTDTQYF
TRBV30,CAWSPTAGGNTQYF
TRBV28,CASSSPGGYEQYF
TRBV9,CASSVDASEATNEKLFF
TRBV10-3,CAISEQANSPLHF
TRBV28,CASSLGSSGSYEQYF
TRBV29-1,CSVDGLYGYTF
TRBV4-3,CASSQDIVRGSGELFF
TRBV2,CASSTLSSAFGELFF
TRBV2,CASSISQGTDGYTF